The text below deals with one T cell receptor beta chain. With 60 Vbeta and 13 Jbeta primers, the PCR was carried out. Assay used: immunoSEQ multiplex PCR; TCRdb lists only in-frame clones, some missing. This sample has tens of thousands of clones; 78% occur once, and the top ten carry approximately 1.5%. The sample originates from a study of cytomegalovirus exposure and HLA in healthy donors. For the study at large: There were nearly 120 million unique TCR beta sequences, drawn from about 179 million T cells, in an earlier analysis.

Per germline, CDR1 SGHRS and CDR2 YFSETQ. V dropped 4 bases and J dropped 2; count of bases not matched to a gene: 1. The CDR3 spans 13 residues. Sequencing was performed on PBMCs. This receptor was identified in a man aged 35 to 55 in good health and CMV-seronegative. This sequence joins TRBV5-1 and TRBJ2-7; TRBD2 agrees at 9 bases. CDR3 sequence reads: CASSPSGTYEQYF. The CDR3 coding sequence is TGCGCCAGCAGCCCTAGCGGGACCTACGAGCAGTACTTC.